This is a list of T cell receptor beta chains from one sample in a study of shared clonotypes between healthy human individuals. This table comes from immunoSEQ multiplex PCR, and its TCRdb copy is limited to in-frame clones, with some not included. The table has about 1.1 million clones, 70% to 80% seen once. Sequencing input: memory CD4+ T cells from PBMCs. Every receptor here comes from a man aged 18 to 30 in good health. Some clones in this sample may be carry-over from other donors' samples. The CDR3 runs from the conserved cysteine through the conserved F or W. The D gene is left open where the match is weak. Clone size is stated in some rows and not others, as once, few, many or a class when expanded.

j_gene,d_gene,abundance,v_gene,CDR3nt,CDR3aa
TRBJ2-7,TRBD2,NA,TRBV6-5,TGTGCCAGCACTCCTAGCGGGAGGACCTCCTACGAGCAGTACTTC,CASTPSGRTSYEQYF
TRBJ1-1,NA,NA,TRBV19,TGTGCCAGTAGTATAGAAGGGCCCTGGTCGGCCACTGAAGCTTTCTTT,CASSIEGPWSATEAFF
TRBJ2-5,TRBD2,NA,TRBV28,TGTGCCAGCAGTCCTCCCTTCGGGCGGGAGGGCCAGGAGACCCAGTACTTC,CASSPPFGREGQETQYF
TRBJ2-5,NA,NA,TRBV5-5,TGTGCCAGCAGCTTAATTATGGAGGCCCAGTACTTC,CASSLIMEAQYF
TRBJ1-2,NA,few,TRBV28,TGTGCCAGCAGTCAACAGGGAAATGGTGGCTACACCTTC,CASSQQGNGGYTF
TRBJ1-5,TRBD1,NA,TRBV11-2,TGTGCCAGCAGCACAACCAGGGGGGGACTCAATCAGCCCCAGCATTTT,CASSTTRGGLNQPQHF
TRBJ2-7,TRBD2,NA,TRBV29-1,TGCAGCGCCGGCAGCGGGAGCTCCGGTCGAGAGCAGTACTTC,CSAGSGSSGREQYF
TRBJ2-6,NA,once,TRBV28,TGTGCCAGCAAAGAGGGGGCCAACGTCCTGACTTTC,CASKEGANVLTF
TRBJ2-7,NA,NA,TRBV5-4,TGTGCCAGCAGCTTCGAGTTCCTGCACGAGCAGTACTTC,CASSFEFLHEQYF
TRBJ2-7,TRBD2,NA,TRBV11-2,TGTGCCAGCAGCTTTACCTATCTAGCGGCAAACCCCTACGAGCAGTACTTC,CASSFTYLAANPYEQYF
TRBJ2-7,NA,NA,TRBV18,TGTGCCAGCTCACCAAACAGTCACTCCTACGAGCAGTACTTC,CASSPNSHSYEQYF
TRBJ2-5,NA,NA,TRBV5-4,TGTGCCAGCAGCGGCCCGGGACGGGGAGAGACCCAGTACTTC,CASSGPGRGETQYF
TRBJ2-7,NA,NA,TRBV11-2,TGTGCCAGCAGCTTAGGTAGCGGTACCTACGAGCAGTACTTC,CASSLGSGTYEQYF
TRBJ2-1,TRBD2,once,TRBV4-3,TGCGCCAGCAGCCAAGAAATATCAAGGGCTAGCGGGAGCAATGAGCAGTTCTTC,CASSQEISRASGSNEQFF
TRBJ2-3,NA,NA,TRBV10-3,TGTGCCATCAGAGGGGGGCCGGGAGAGAGTGGAGATACGCAGTATTTT,CAIRGGPGESGDTQYF
TRBJ1-1,NA,NA,TRBV9,TGTGCCAGCAGCAGAGGCCAGACTGAAGCTTTCTTT,CASSRGQTEAFF
TRBJ1-5,TRBD1,NA,TRBV6-5,TGTGCCAGCAGGGAACAGGGGAATCAGCCCCAGCATTTT,CASREQGNQPQHF
TRBJ1-6,NA,once,TRBV6-6,TGTGCCAGCAGGTATTCTGGAACGAATTCACCCCTCCACTTT,CASRYSGTNSPLHF
TRBJ2-7,NA,NA,TRBV27,TGTGCCAGCGGGTCTACAGGGAAGATACCCTACGAGCAGTACTTC,CASGSTGKIPYEQYF
TRBJ2-5,NA,NA,TRBV2,TGTGCCAGCAGCGAACAGTCTGAGACCCAGTACTTC,CASSEQSETQYF
TRBJ2-5,TRBD1,NA,TRBV6-1,TGTGCCAGCAGTCGGGACAGTCAAGAGACCCAGTACTTC,CASSRDSQETQYF
TRBJ1-1,TRBD1,NA,TRBV28,TGTGCCAGCCGCCGGGGGCAGGGGGCAGGTAGGGACACTGAAGCTTTCTTT,CASRRGQGAGRDTEAFF
TRBJ2-6,TRBD1,NA,TRBV28,TGTGCCAGTGGACAGGGTGCGGCGGGGGCCAACGTCCTGACTTTC,CASGQGAAGANVLTF
TRBJ2-3,NA,NA,TRBV28,TGTGCCAGCACTGATGGCCCCTTTTCCACAGATACGCAGTATTTT,CASTDGPFSTDTQYF
TRBJ1-3,NA,NA,TRBV7-8,TGTGCCAGCAGCCCCCAGACCCGTGGAAACACCATATATTTT,CASSPQTRGNTIYF
TRBJ1-1,NA,NA,TRBV5-6,TGTGCCAGCAGCTCCAAGGGCAGGGGAGGCTGGGACACTGAAGCTTTCTTT,CASSSKGRGGWDTEAFF
TRBJ1-4,NA,NA,TRBV28,TGTGCCAGCAGTTTGGTCTGGGGGGCTAATGAAAAACTGTTTTTT,CASSLVWGANEKLFF
TRBJ2-2,NA,NA,TRBV2,TGTGCCAGCAGTACTCCACAGATCTCTCGGGAGCTGTTTTTT,CASSTPQISRELFF
TRBJ2-7,TRBD2,NA,TRBV5-8,TGTGCCAGCAGCTTGGATCCGGGCGGGGGTCCCTTCGAGCAGTACTTC,CASSLDPGGGPFEQYF
TRBJ2-7,TRBD2,few,TRBV7-8,TGTGCCAGCAGCCCGCGGACTAGGTTAGGCGAGCAGTACTTC,CASSPRTRLGEQYF
TRBJ2-2,NA,NA,TRBV5-1,TGCGCCAGCAGCTTGACAGCGGACACCGGGGAGCTGTTTTTT,CASSLTADTGELFF
TRBJ1-2,NA,NA,TRBV28,TGTGCCAGCAGTCGACCTCGGACGGCGATGTTAGGCTACACCTTC,CASSRPRTAMLGYTF
TRBJ2-2,NA,NA,TRBV4-3,TGCGCCAGCGGGCAGGGGCTAGCGGACACCGGGGAGCTGTTTTTT,CASGQGLADTGELFF
TRBJ2-3,TRBD2,NA,TRBV4-3,TGCGCCAGCAGCCCCGGACTAGCGGGAGAGACAGATACGCAGTATTTT,CASSPGLAGETDTQYF
TRBJ2-6,TRBD1,NA,TRBV7-8,TGTGCCAGCAGCTCCAGGGGGACGGGCTCTGGGGCCAACGTCCTGACTTTC,CASSSRGTGSGANVLTF
TRBJ2-7,TRBD1,NA,TRBV7-6,TGTGCCAGCAGCTTAGAGGCGACAGGGGGCGGGTCCTACGAGCAGTACTTC,CASSLEATGGGSYEQYF
TRBJ2-2,TRBD2,few,TRBV11-2,TGTGCCAGCAGCTTGGGTCGGGAGGGCCGACGAACCGGGGAGCTGTTTTTT,CASSLGREGRRTGELFF
TRBJ2-5,NA,NA,TRBV10-3,TGTGCCATCAGTGAGTCGAACAGCCAAGAGACCCAGTACTTC,CAISESNSQETQYF
TRBJ2-7,NA,NA,TRBV18,TGTGCCAGCTCACCAGGGGCGGGGTCCTACGAGCAGTACTTC,CASSPGAGSYEQYF
TRBJ2-7,NA,NA,TRBV27,TGTGCCAGCTCAAACGCCCATTTCACAGGGTACGAGCAGTACTTC,CASSNAHFTGYEQYF
TRBJ1-2,TRBD1,NA,TRBV7-9,TGTGCCAGCAGCTTAACAGGGGCAGTTCGAGGAGGCTACACCTTC,CASSLTGAVRGGYTF
TRBJ2-7,NA,NA,TRBV27,TGTGCCAGCAGTTCCTCGGGGTCCCGTAGCTCCTACGAGCAGTACTTC,CASSSSGSRSSYEQYF
TRBJ1-2,NA,once,TRBV28,TGTGCCAGCAATCAGGCAGCTTATGGCTACACCTTC,CASNQAAYGYTF
TRBJ2-1,TRBD2,NA,TRBV18,TGTGCCAGCTCAAAGCGGGAGGGCTCCTACAATGAGCAGTTCTTC,CASSKREGSYNEQFF
TRBJ1-5,NA,NA,TRBV5-1,TGCGCCAGCAGCTTGGGGGCAGACAATCAGCCCCAGCATTTT,CASSLGADNQPQHF